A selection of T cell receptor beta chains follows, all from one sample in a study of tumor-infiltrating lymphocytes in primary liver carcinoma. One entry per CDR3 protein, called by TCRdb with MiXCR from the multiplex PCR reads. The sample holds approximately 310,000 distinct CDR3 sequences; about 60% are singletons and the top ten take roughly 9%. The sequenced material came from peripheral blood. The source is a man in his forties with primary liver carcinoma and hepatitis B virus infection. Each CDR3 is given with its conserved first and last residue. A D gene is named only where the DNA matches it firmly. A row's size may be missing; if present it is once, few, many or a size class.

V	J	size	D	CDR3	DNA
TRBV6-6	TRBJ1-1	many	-	CASSYEGGTEAFF	TGTGCCAGCAGTTACGAGGGAGGGACTGAAGCTTTCTTT
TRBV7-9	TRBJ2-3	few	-	CASSQIRDTSTDTQYF	TGTGCCAGCAGCCAAATCCGGGACACTAGCACAGATACGCAGTATTTT
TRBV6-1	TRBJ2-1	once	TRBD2	CASRDRLAAGNEQFF	TGTGCTAGCCGTGACCGACTAGCGGCGGGGAATGAGCAGTTCTTC
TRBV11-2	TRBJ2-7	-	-	CASGLGPSVRGGYF	TGTGCCAGCGGCTTGGGTCCGTCAGTGAGGGGGGGGTACTTC
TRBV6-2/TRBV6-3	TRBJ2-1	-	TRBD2	CSSTQVGGYEQFF	TGTTCCAGCACTCAAGTGGGGGGGTATGAGCAGTTCTTC
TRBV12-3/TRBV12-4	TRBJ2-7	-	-	CASRLGSYEQCF	TGTGCCAGCAGACTCGGGAGCTACGAGCAGTGCTTC
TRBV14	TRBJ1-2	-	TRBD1	CASSQDGSRGLGYTF	TGTGCCAGCAGCCAAGACGGATCCAGGGGGCTTGGCTACACCTTC
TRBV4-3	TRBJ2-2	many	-	CASSQVGELFF	TGCGCCAGCAGCCAAGTTGGGGAGCTGTTTTTT
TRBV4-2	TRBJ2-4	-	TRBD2	CASSQELAGAVNIQYF	TGTGCCAGCAGCCAAGAACTAGCGGGAGCTGTAAACATTCAGTACTTC
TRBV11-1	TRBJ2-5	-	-	CASSFGKGLRETQYF	TGTGCGAGCAGCTTTGGGAAGGGGTTGCGAGAGACCCAGTACTTC
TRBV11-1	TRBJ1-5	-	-	CASSYSHSPGRRRSNQPQHF	TGTGCCAGCAGTTACTCTCACTCACCGGGACGCCGAAGGTCCAATCAGCCCCAGCATTTT
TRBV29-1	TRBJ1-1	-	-	CSVGRRGNTEAFF	TGCAGCGTTGGAAGGAGGGGGAACACTGAAGCTTTCTTT
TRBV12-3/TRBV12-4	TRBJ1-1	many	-	CASKPDYTEAFF	TGTGCCAGCAAGCCGGACTACACTGAAGCTTTCTTT
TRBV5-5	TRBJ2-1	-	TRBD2	CASNLIAGGDQFF	TGTGCCAGCAATTTAATAGCGGGAGGGGACCAGTTCTTC
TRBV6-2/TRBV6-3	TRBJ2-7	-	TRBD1	CASSITGGIYEQYF	TGTGCAAGCAGTATAACAGGGGGAATCTACGAGCAGTACTTC
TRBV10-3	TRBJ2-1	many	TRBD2	CAISEPGLAAYNEQFF	TGTGCCATCAGTGAGCCGGGACTAGCGGCGTACAATGAGCAGTTCTTC
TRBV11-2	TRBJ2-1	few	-	CASLGPHNEQFF	TGTGCCAGCCTAGGTCCTCACAATGAGCAGTTCTTC
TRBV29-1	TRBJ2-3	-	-	CSVDGRCTDKQYF	TGCAGCGTTGACGGGAGATGCACAGATAAGCAGTATTTT
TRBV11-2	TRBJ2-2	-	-	CAISHVRGRTGELLF	TGTGCCATCAGCCATGTCCGGGGGAGGACCGGGGAGCTACTTTTT
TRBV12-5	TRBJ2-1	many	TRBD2	CASGLGTSGRGRNEQFF	TGTGCTAGTGGTCTCGGGACTAGCGGGAGGGGTCGCAATGAGCAGTTCTTC
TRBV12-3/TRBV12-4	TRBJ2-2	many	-	CASSFGTYESRDTGELFF	TGTGCCAGCAGTTTTGGGACTTATGAGTCCCGAGACACCGGGGAGCTGTTTTTT
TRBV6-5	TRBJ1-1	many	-	CASSYGSGINTEAFF	TGTGCCAGCAGTTACGGGAGTGGGATCAACACTGAAGCTTTCTTT
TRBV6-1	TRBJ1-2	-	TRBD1	CVSIVSGTGSGGFTF	TGTGTCAGCATAGTTTCCGGGACAGGGTCTGGCGGCTTCACCTTC
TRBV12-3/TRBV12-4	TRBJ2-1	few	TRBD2	CASSLAQAGAWNEQFF	TGTGCCAGCAGTTTAGCCCAAGCGGGAGCTTGGAATGAGCAGTTCTTC
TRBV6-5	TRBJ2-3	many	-	CASRAGPSTDTQYF	TGTGCCAGCAGGGCAGGGCCTAGCACAGATACGCAGTATTTT
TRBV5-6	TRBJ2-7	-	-	CASSSRQAYEQCF	TGTGCCAGCAGCTCCCGACAGGCCTACGAGCAGTGCTTC